This T cell receptor (beta chain) was found in a study of T cell responses to AZD1222 COVID-19 vaccine. Trimming pared 0 bases from V and 5 bases from J, leaving 12 bases between. The CDR3 is 14 amino acids. The germline gives CDR1 SGHRS, CDR2 YFSETQ. The assay was immunoSEQ multiplex PCR, and TCRdb's table has in-frame clones only and misses some. The table lists over 45,000 clones, around 89% of them singletons. This clone was seen only once. The TCR sequence derives from an adult who received the AZD1222 COVID-19 vaccine. The sequencing used peripheral blood, collected 28 days after the second AZD1222 dose. The chain has TRBV5-1 and TRBJ2-7; D is possibly TRBD1 or TRBD2 (5 bases each). CDR3 nucleotide sequence: TGCGCCAGCAGCTTGGTCGCAGAGGGGCACGAGCAGTACTTC. It yields the protein CASSLVAEGHEQYF. Full variable domain (missing parts from reference TRBV5-1 and TRBJ2-7): KAGVTQTPRYLIKTRGQQVTLSCSPISGHRSVSWYQQTPGQGLQFLFEYFSETQRNKGNFPGRFSGRQFSNSRSEMNVSTLELGDSALYLCASSLVAEGHEQYFGPGTRLTVT.